The rows below give T cell receptor beta chains drawn from one sample of a study of T cell responses to AZD1222 COVID-19 vaccine. Sequencing used immunoSEQ multiplex PCR; TCRdb keeps in-frame clones, though not all of them. The sample yields some 69,000 clones, approximately 85% seen once. Source: peripheral blood, taken on day 0 of AZD1222 vaccination. The receptors shown here come from an adult in good health. CDR3s include the opening cysteine and the closing phenylalanine or tryptophan. A D gene is named only where the DNA matches it firmly. Expanded clones are given a class, and other clones once, few, many or no size at all.

J gene	D gene	V gene	clone size	CDR3 protein	CDR3 DNA
TRBJ1-6	.	TRBV6-5	.	CASSREFSGNSPLHF	TGTGCCAGCAGCCGAGAGTTTAGTGGTAATTCACCCCTCCACTTT
TRBJ1-1	.	TRBV5-1	.	CASSLGQAEAFF	TGCGCCAGCAGCTTGGGGCAAGCTGAAGCTTTCTTT
TRBJ1-1	.	TRBV3-1/TRBV3-2	.	CASSQDPGTEAFF	TGTGCCAGCAGCCAAGACCCCGGGACAGAAGCTTTCTTT
TRBJ1-2	TRBD1	TRBV19	.	CASSPRQGALGYTF	TGTGCCAGTAGTCCACGACAGGGGGCGTTGGGCTACACCTTC
TRBJ1-5	.	TRBV12-3/TRBV12-4	.	CASSSDSNQPQHF	TGTGCCAGCAGTTCGGACAGCAATCAGCCCCAGCATTTT
TRBJ2-7	TRBD1	TRBV2	.	CARSLGAGGYEQYF	TGTGCCAGAAGCCTGGGAGCAGGGGGTTACGAGCAGTACTTC
TRBJ1-5	.	TRBV6-5	.	CASSTGQHSNQPQHF	TGTGCCAGCAGTACTGGACAGCATAGCAATCAGCCCCAGCATTTT
TRBJ1-5	TRBD1	TRBV7-3	.	CASSSQTGDNQPQHF	TGTGCCAGCAGCTCACAGACAGGGGATAATCAGCCCCAGCATTTT
TRBJ2-1	.	TRBV7-2	.	CASSSSRGSYNEQFF	TGTGCCAGCAGCTCCTCTAGAGGGTCCTACAATGAGCAGTTCTTC
TRBJ2-3	.	TRBV19	once	CASSKGGAYIDTQYF	TGTGCCAGTAGTAAGGGTGGGGCTTACATAGATACGCAGTATTTT
TRBJ2-2	TRBD2	TRBV6-5	.	CASRSSGANTGELFF	TGTGCCAGCAGGTCTAGCGGGGCAAACACCGGGGAGCTGTTTTTT
TRBJ1-5	TRBD1	TRBV3-1/TRBV3-2	.	CASSQGQGATIQPQHF	TGTGCCAGCAGCCAAGGACAGGGGGCCACCATCCAGCCCCAGCATTTT
TRBJ1-2	TRBD1	TRBV12-3/TRBV12-4	.	CASSLDRQGYTF	TGTGCCAGCAGTCTCGATCGACAGGGATACACCTTC
TRBJ2-7	.	TRBV3-1/TRBV3-2	.	CASSQDWTSSVEQYF	TGTGCCAGCAGCCAAGATTGGACCTCCTCGGTCGAGCAGTACTTC
TRBJ2-7	.	TRBV6-5	.	CASRQGGHEQYF	TGTGCCAGCAGGCAGGGGGGGCACGAGCAGTACTTC
TRBJ2-6	.	TRBV28	.	CASSSGDSGANVLTF	TGTGCCAGCAGTAGCGGCGACTCTGGGGCCAACGTCCTGACTTTC
TRBJ1-2	.	TRBV19	.	CASSTTQNYGYTF	TGTGCCAGTAGTACGACGCAAAACTATGGCTACACCTTC
TRBJ1-1	.	TRBV28	.	CASSLLGFGTEAFF	TGTGCCAGCAGTTTATTGGGTTTTGGCACTGAAGCTTTCTTT
TRBJ1-6	TRBD1	TRBV30	.	CAWVGGTGNNSPLHF	TGTGCCTGGGTAGGGGGGACAGGGAATAATTCACCCCTCCACTTT
TRBJ2-1	TRBD2	TRBV12-3/TRBV12-4	.	CATCGGYCDEQFF	TGTGCCACCTGCGGGGGGTATTGCGATGAGCAGTTCTTC
TRBJ2-7	TRBD1	TRBV29-1	once	CSVAWDRPAWGEQYF	TGCAGCGTTGCGTGGGACAGGCCGGCCTGGGGGGAGCAGTACTTC
TRBJ2-2	TRBD1	TRBV7-6	.	CASSLSAGQGALTGELFF	TGTGCCAGCAGCTTAAGTGCGGGACAGGGGGCGCTGACCGGGGAGCTGTTTTTT
TRBJ2-1	TRBD1	TRBV25-1	.	CASRGQGGYNEQFF	TGTGCCAGCAGGGGACAGGGGGGTTACAATGAGCAGTTCTTC
TRBJ1-3	.	TRBV5-1	.	CASSLGTRGSGAGNTIYF	TGCGCCAGCAGCTTAGGGACACGAGGCTCCGGAGCTGGAAACACCATATATTTT
TRBJ1-2	TRBD1	TRBV9	.	CASSVAGGANYGYTF	TGTGCCAGCAGCGTAGCAGGGGGAGCGAACTATGGCTACACCTTC
TRBJ1-2	.	TRBV5-6	.	CASSLGGSGLNYGYTF	TGTGCCAGCAGCTTGGGGGGGTCAGGTCTGAACTATGGCTACACCTTC
TRBJ1-2	.	TRBV30	.	CAWSVRREERGYGYTF	TGTGCCTGGAGTGTACGTAGGGAAGAGCGCGGCTATGGCTACACCTTC
TRBJ1-5	.	TRBV5-1	once	CASSAGSNQPQHF	TGCGCCAGCAGCGCAGGAAGCAATCAGCCCCAGCATTTT
TRBJ2-7	TRBD2	TRBV10-3	.	CAIVRTSGGLYEQYF	TGTGCCATCGTACGGACTAGCGGGGGGTTATACGAGCAGTACTTC